One sample yielded the 23 T cell receptor beta chains listed below, sequenced in a study of T cell responses to AZD1222 COVID-19 vaccine. Assay used: immunoSEQ multiplex PCR; TCRdb lists only in-frame clones, some missing. The sample has more than 95,000 clones, 92% seen once. The sequencing used peripheral blood, collected 28 days after the second AZD1222 dose. These receptors came from an adult who received the AZD1222 COVID-19 vaccine.

This clone was recorded only once. The chain has TRBV3-1 (or the pseudogene TRBV3-2) and TRBJ2-7; no clear D. The V end was cut by 0 bases, the J end by 5 bases, with 5 bases between. The germline gives CDR1 LGHDT, CDR2 YNNKEL (reference sequence). CDR3 length: 12 residues. The CDR3 sequence is CASSQDRNEQYF. DNA of the CDR3: TGTGCCAGCAGCCAAGACAGGAACGAGCAGTACTTC.

The chain employs TRBV19 and TRBJ1-2; possible D gene TRBD1, 5 bases. Germline V gene data show CDR1 as LNHDA and CDR2 as SQIVND (reference sequence). The CDR3 runs to 12 residues. V was clipped by 6 bases and J by 8 bases, with 13 bases between them. The DNA of the CDR3 is TGTGCCAGTAGGTCCCAGGGCGGGGGCTACACCTTC. It is translated as CASRSQGGGYTF.

CDR3 amino acids: CASSATSGESTDTQYF. CDR3 nucleotide sequence: TGTGCCAGCAGCGCGACTAGCGGGGAAAGCACAGATACGCAGTATTTT. The rearrangement links TRBV6-4 to TRBJ2-3; TRBD2 matches at 11 bases. The CDR3 totals 16 residues. V gave up 6 bases and J gave up 0 bases; unmatched junction bases: 5. Looked up from germline, CDR1 is MRHNA and CDR2 is SNTAGT.

This clone came up once. The chain joins TRBV27 to TRBJ2-7, with TRBD1 matching over 8 bases. The germline CDR1 and CDR2 sequences are MNHEY and SMNVEV (reference sequence). After removal of 5 bases from V and 2 bases from J, the junction contained 8 bases not matched to a gene. The CDR3 has 15 amino acids. CDR3 bases: TGTGCCAGCAGTCGGCAAAGACAGGGGACCTACGAGCAGTACTTC. Its translation: CASSRQRQGTYEQYF.

This chain connects TRBV6-1 to TRBJ1-5; the match to TRBD1 covers 9 bases. Germline CDR1 is MNHNS and CDR2 is SASEGT. V shed 2 bases and J 6 bases; nucleotides not matched to a gene: 5. The CDR3 has 15 amino acids. This chain's CDR3 is CASSEPGQGGQPQHF. CDR3 coding DNA: TGTGCCAGCAGTGAACCGGGACAGGGCGGTCAGCCCCAGCATTTT.

The J gene is TRBJ2-2, the V gene TRBV4-1; 9 bases are a match to TRBD1. This CDR3 has 16 amino acids. Germline assignment: CDR1 MGHRA and CDR2 YSYEKL. With V trimmed by 4 bases and J by 5 bases, 8 bases remained unmatched. CDR3 DNA: TGCGCCAGCAGCCGAAACAGGGGGCATAGTACCGGGGAGCTGTTTTTT. Its translation is CASSRNRGHSTGELFF.

The rearrangement links TRBV29-1 to TRBJ1-1; no clear D gene. Germline assignment: CDR1 SQVTM and CDR2 ANQGSEA. V was trimmed by 4 bases and J by 0 bases, leaving 18 bases between them. The CDR3 loop spans 16 amino acids. The CDR3 reads CSVGSRYREMNTEAFF. CDR3 DNA: TGCAGCGTTGGTTCAAGGTACAGAGAGATGAACACTGAAGCTTTCTTT.

The chain has TRBV28 and TRBJ1-3, with D perhaps TRBD1 (6 bases). V was pared by 10 bases and J by 3 bases, with 10 bases between. This CDR3 comprises 12 residues. Per the germline V gene, CDR1 is MDHEN and CDR2 is SYDVKM. The CDR3 region is CAKGVGGNTIYF. The CDR3 DNA sequence: TGTGCCAAGGGGGTAGGTGGAAACACCATATATTTT.

The chain recombines TRBV7-9 with TRBJ2-7; possibly TRBD2 for D (6 bases). V shed 2 bases and J shed 7 bases, with 15 bases lying between them. Germline V gene data show CDR1 as SEHNR and CDR2 as FQNEAQ (reference sequence). The CDR3 consists of 14 residues. The CDR3 region is CASSLNAGAGEQYF. CDR3 coding DNA: TGTGCCAGCAGCTTAAATGCCGGTGCGGGGGAGCAGTACTTC.

This clone was observed once. The V call is TRBV19, the J call TRBJ2-1; 11 bases fit TRBD2. The CDR3 is 16 amino acids. The V gene's germline CDR1 is LNHDA and CDR2 SQIVND (reference sequence). Unmatched junction bases numbered 4, after V lost 4 bases and J lost 2 bases. The CDR3 coding sequence is TGTGCCAGTAGTAAATTAGCGGGAGGGACCTACAATGAGCAGTTCTTC. Amino acids: CASSKLAGGTYNEQFF.

V gene TRBV5-1 combines with J gene TRBJ1-1; no clear D gene. The CDR3 is 16 amino acids. CDR1 is SGHRS and CDR2 is YFSETQ in the germline V gene. V shed 3 bases and J shed 1 base, with 16 bases lying between them. CDR3 in amino acids: CASSYQLGLTNTEAFF. CDR3 in DNA: TGCGCCAGCAGCTATCAATTAGGACTTACGAACACTGAAGCTTTCTTT.

Points on this clone: Other DNA sequences in the sample encode the same CDR3. This sequence joins TRBV2 and TRBJ2-7, with D perhaps TRBD2 (6 bases). The germline gives CDR1 SNHLY, CDR2 FYNNEI. V was pared by 1 base and J by 1 base, with 8 bases between. This CDR3 comprises 14 residues. CDR3 residues: CASSEGRGSYEQYF. Here the CDR3 DNA reads TGTGCCAGCAGTGAAGGGCGGGGTTCCTACGAGCAGTACTTC.

This chain joins TRBV6-5 and TRBJ2-7; D might be TRBD1 (6 bases). CDR1 is MNHEY and CDR2 is SVGAGI in the germline V gene. V lost 2 bases and J 2 bases, leaving 16 bases between the germline ends. The CDR3 extends over 16 amino acids. CDR3 amino acids: CASSYTHLTGPYEQYF. CDR3 DNA: TGTGCCAGCAGTTACACACATCTGACAGGACCCTACGAGCAGTACTTC.

The chain recombines TRBV9 with TRBJ2-2; TRBD2 agrees at 13 bases. V was pared by 4 bases and J by 7 bases, with 10 bases of the junction left unmatched. The CDR3 loop spans 17 amino acids. The V gene's germline CDR1 is SGDLS and CDR2 YYNGEE. The CDR3 protein is CASSPGTSGKFSGELFF. The CDR3 DNA reads as TGTGCCAGCAGCCCCGGGACTAGCGGGAAGTTTAGCGGGGAGCTGTTTTTT.

This sequence joins TRBV28 and TRBJ2-5; 8 bases agree with TRBD1. This CDR3 is built from 15 residues. Germline V lookup: CDR1 MDHEN, CDR2 SYDVKM. V trimming: 5 bases; J trimming: 5 bases; junction bases outside the gene matches: 10. CDR3 sequence: CASSAGQGAPETQYF. The CDR3 coding sequence is TGTGCCAGCAGTGCCGGACAGGGCGCGCCGGAGACCCAGTACTTC. Supplemented by reference TRBV28 and TRBJ2-5, the full variable domain reads DVKVTQSSRYLVKRTGEKVFLECVQDMDHENMFWYRQDPGLGLRLIYFSYDVKMKEKGDIPEGYSVSREKKERFSLILESASTNQTSMYLCASSAGQGAPETQYFGPGTRLLVL.

This rearrangement joins TRBV5-6 to TRBJ2-2; tentatively, D is TRBD2 (5 bases). Germline V CDR1 and CDR2: SGHDT, YYEEEE. The length of the CDR3 is 18 residues. V lost 4 bases and J lost 5, with 24 bases in between. CDR3 in amino acids: CASSKSFVGRRRTGELFF. CDR3 DNA: TGTGCCAGCAGCAAAAGCTTCGTGGGTAGGAGGAGGACCGGGGAGCTGTTTTTT.

The chain combines TRBV29-1 with TRBJ2-1; a possible D gene is TRBD2 (5 bases). The CDR3 extends over 13 amino acids. Deletions cut 4 bases from V and 7 bases from J, with 14 bases between. Germline CDR1 SQVTM, CDR2 ANQGSEA. CDR3 residues: CSVVLVFRNEQFF. CDR3 nucleotides: TGCAGCGTTGTACTAGTTTTTAGAAATGAGCAGTTCTTC.

This clone occurred a few times. The V call is TRBV2, the J call TRBJ2-7; D is ambiguous. The CDR3 contains 12 residues. The germline V and J ends were trimmed by 7 bases and 2 bases, with 9 bases remaining between them. Looked up from germline, CDR1 is SNHLY and CDR2 is FYNNEI. CDR3 residues: CASKGLTYEQYF. Here the CDR3 DNA reads TGTGCCAGCAAAGGTTTAACCTACGAGCAGTACTTC.

The V and J genes are TRBV19 and TRBJ2-1; possibly TRBD1 for D (6 bases). Germline V gene lookup returns CDR1 LNHDA and CDR2 SQIVND (reference sequence). The V end was cut by 4 bases, the J end by 1 base, with 14 bases between. The CDR3 is 16 amino acids. The CDR3 nucleotides are TGTGCCAGTAGTACCCGACAGGTTCTTTCCTACAATGAGCAGTTCTTC. Translation: CASSTRQVLSYNEQFF.

This chain connects TRBV3-1 (or the pseudogene TRBV3-2) to TRBJ1-4; D is perhaps TRBD1 (5 bases). The ends were cut back, 4 bases at V and 2 bases at J, with 8 bases in the middle. Germline V gene lookup returns CDR1 LGHDT and CDR2 YNNKEL (reference sequence). This CDR3 has 14 residues. The CDR3 here is CASSRAGTNEKLFF. The CDR3 DNA follows: TGTGCCAGCAGCCGAGCAGGGACTAATGAAAAACTGTTTTTT.

The rearrangement links TRBV2 to TRBJ1-5; maybe TRBD1 (6 bases). The V end was cut by 8 bases, the J end by 4 bases, with 12 bases between. This CDR3 has 13 amino acids. Germline V CDR1 and CDR2: SNHLY, FYNNEI. CDR3: CASGWTENQPQHF. The CDR3 bases are TGTGCCAGCGGATGGACAGAGAATCAGCCCCAGCATTTT. The full variable domain, its missing parts supplied by reference TRBV2 and TRBJ1-5, is EPEVTQTPSHQVTQMGQEVILRCVPISNHLYFYWYRQILGQKVEFLVSFYNNEISEKSEIFDDQFSVERPDGSNFTLKIRSTKLEDSAMYFCASGWTENQPQHFGDGTRLSIL.

J is TRBJ2-1 and V is TRBV5-1, with 8 bases lining up with TRBD1. This CDR3 comprises 14 residues. The trim removed 2 bases at V and 5 bases at J, leaving 3 bases unmatched. Germline CDR1 is SGHRS and CDR2 is YFSETQ. CDR3 in amino acids: CASSLGQGHNEQFF. The CDR3 DNA follows: TGCGCCAGCAGCTTAGGACAGGGCCACAATGAGCAGTTCTTC. Using reference TRBV5-1 and TRBJ2-1 for the parts outside the CDR3, the full variable domain is KAGVTQTPRYLIKTRGQQVTLSCSPISGHRSVSWYQQTPGQGLQFLFEYFSETQRNKGNFPGRFSGRQFSNSRSEMNVSTLELGDSALYLCASSLGQGHNEQFFGPGTRLTVL.

The J gene is TRBJ2-3, the V gene TRBV27, with D unresolved. CDR3 size: 13 residues. Germline-derived CDR1 and CDR2 are MNHEY and SMNVEV (reference sequence). The V end was cut by 4 bases, the J end by 0 bases, with 5 bases between. In DNA form, the CDR3 reads TGTGCCAGCAGTTCTACTAGCACAGATACGCAGTATTTT. Amino acid sequence: CASSSTSTDTQYF.